The 13 T cell receptor beta chains below were found in one sample sequenced in a study of blood T cell repertoires in COVID-19. Sequenced by immunoSEQ multiplex PCR; TCRdb stores in-frame clones only, minus some. The table has about 71,000 clones, around nine tenths seen once. The sample consisted of peripheral blood. The receptors come from a young woman with acute or convalescent COVID-19.

This chain uses TRBV11-3 with TRBJ2-4; TRBD1 matches at 7 bases. The V segment lost 7 bases and the J segment 0 bases; nucleotides outside the gene matches: 18. CDR1 and CDR2 from the germline V gene are SGHNT and YENEEA. This CDR3 comprises 19 residues. In DNA, the CDR3 is TGTGCCAGCATCGACGACAGGGAAGAGGTCGTACTAGCCAAAAACATTCAGTACTTC. Its protein product is CASIDDREEVVLAKNIQYF.

V and J are TRBV29-1 and TRBJ2-7; D unresolved. Germline V gene lookup returns CDR1 SQVTM and CDR2 ANQGSEA. Trimming stripped 0 bases from V and 2 bases from J, with 5 bases between. The CDR3 has 12 amino acids. The CDR3 region is CSVEESTYEQYF. The CDR3 DNA is TGCAGCGTTGAAGAATCCACCTACGAGCAGTACTTC.

The chain employs TRBV19 and TRBJ1-1; D is perhaps TRBD1 (6 bases). V lost 9 bases to trimming and J lost 0 bases, with 14 bases between them. CDR3 length: 14 amino acids. In germline, CDR1 is LNHDA, CDR2 SQIVND (reference sequence). The CDR3 nucleotides are TGTGCCAGCACTCAGGGGCAATTGAACACTGAAGCTTTCTTT. This gives the protein CASTQGQLNTEAFF.

V is TRBV5-8 and J is TRBJ2-5; 7 positions match TRBD1. Germline V gene data show CDR1 as SGHTS and CDR2 as YDEGEE. This CDR3 is built from 16 residues. V lost 3 bases, J lost 1 base, and 9 bases stayed unmatched. The CDR3 DNA reads TGTGCCAGCAGCTGGGAATCTAGGGGGCGCCAAGAGACCCAGTACTTC. It yields the protein CASSWESRGRQETQYF.

The chain uses TRBV27 and TRBJ1-2; D not resolved. Germline V gene sequence: CDR1 MNHEY, CDR2 SMNVEV (reference sequence). V lost 6 bases and J 8 bases, leaving 16 bases between the germline ends. The CDR3 has 13 amino acids. CDR3 DNA sequence: TGTGCCAGCAGGAGGGCCTCCGTGGGAGGCTACACCTTC. Protein sequence: CASRRASVGGYTF.

This chain links TRBV29-1 with TRBJ1-6; TRBD1 matches at 8 bases. The CDR3 extends over 12 amino acids. V was clipped by 6 bases and J by 6 bases; unmatched bases: 1. CDR1 is SQVTM and CDR2 is ANQGSEA in the germline V gene. CDR3 bases: TGCAGCGTCGGGACAGGTAATTCACCCCTCCACTTT. Encoded protein: CSVGTGNSPLHF.

Here the CDR3 reads CSGAGGNNEQFF. The CDR3, as DNA: TGCAGCGGGGCAGGGGGTAACAATGAGCAGTTCTTC. The chain is built from TRBV29-1 and TRBJ2-1; the match to TRBD1 covers 7 bases. The CDR3 extends over 12 amino acids. Germline lookup yields CDR1 SQVTM and CDR2 ANQGSEA. The ends lost 7 bases at V and 5 bases at J; junction bases unmatched: 5.

The gene calls are TRBV19 and TRBJ1-5; D perhaps matches TRBD1 (6 bases). Trimming cost V 6 bases and J 3 bases, with 18 bases left between them. CDR3 length: 16 amino acids. The germline gives CDR1 LNHDA, CDR2 SQIVND (reference sequence). The CDR3 is CASRSLEGVINQPQHF. In nucleotides, the CDR3 is TGTGCCAGTAGATCCCTTGAGGGGGTGATCAATCAGCCCCAGCATTTT.

The genes are TRBV10-2 and TRBJ2-5; TRBD2 agrees at 8 bases. The ends lost 6 bases at V and 1 base at J; junction bases unmatched: 7. From germline, CDR1 is WSHSY and CDR2 SAAADI. This CDR3 has 15 amino acids. The CDR3 bases are TGCGCCAGCAGGGACACGGGGGGGCCCCAAGAGACCCAGTACTTC. It encodes CASRDTGGPQETQYF.

The chain is built from TRBV7-2 and TRBJ2-2; D may be TRBD1 (6 bases). The CDR3 runs 18 residues. Trimming took 1 base from V and 5 from J, leaving 20 bases between them. Germline loops: CDR1 SGHTA, CDR2 FQGNSA. For the CDR3, the DNA is TGTGCCAGCAGCTTAGGGCGGGTTTGGGACACGGATACCGGGGAGCTGTTTTTT. It translates to CASSLGRVWDTDTGELFF.

This clone was counted a single time. J is TRBJ2-1 and V is TRBV5-5, with D possibly matching TRBD2 (5 bases). This CDR3 has 11 amino acids. Germline V gene data show CDR1 as SGHKS and CDR2 as YYEKEE (reference sequence). The V end was cut by 2 bases, the J end by 10 bases, with 7 bases between. The CDR3 coding sequence is TGTGCCAGCAGCTTAGGACTGGAGCAGTTCTTC. It encodes CASSLGLEQFF.

This clone came up once. V usage is TRBV11-2 and J usage is TRBJ1-2; D is unresolved. CDR3 length equals 13 residues. Trimming cost V 2 bases and J 7 bases, with 11 bases left between them. Germline loops: CDR1 SGHAT, CDR2 FQNNGV. The CDR3 DNA reads TGTGCCAGCAGCTTAAACGGAGACTCTGGCTACACCTTC. This codes for CASSLNGDSGYTF. Full variable domain (missing parts from reference TRBV11-2 and TRBJ1-2): EAGVAQSPRYKIIEKRQSVAFWCNPISGHATLYWYQQILGQGPKLLIQFQNNGVVDDSQLPKDRFSAERLKGVDSTLKIQPAKLEDSAVYLCASSLNGDSGYTFGSGTRLTVV.

The chain couples TRBV6-5 to TRBJ2-7, with 11 nucleotides matching TRBD2. Trimming at V came to 2 bases and at J to 2 bases, leaving 2 bases not matched to a gene. CDR3 length: 15 amino acids. Germline V gene lookup returns CDR1 MNHEY and CDR2 SVGAGI. The CDR3 region has the DNA TGTGCCAGCAGTTACGTACTAGCGGGGGCCTACGAGCAGTACTTC. Its translation is CASSYVLAGAYEQYF.